A selection of T cell receptor beta chains follows, all from one sample in a study of cytomegalovirus exposure and HLA in healthy donors. Some clones are missing from TCRdb's copy, which holds only in-frame ones; the method was immunoSEQ multiplex PCR. The sample yields 120,000 to 150,000 clones, around 82% seen once. The material sequenced was PBMCs. These receptors originate from a man between 18 and 35 years old in good health and CMV-seropositive. Each CDR3 is given with its conserved first and last residue. The order of the fields is J gene, clone size, D gene, V gene, CDR3 DNA, CDR3 protein. A D gene is named only where the DNA matches it firmly. Part of the rows lack a size; the others show once, few, many or a class for expanded clones.

>TRBJ1-2|NA|NA|TRBV7-2
TGTGCCAGCAGCTACCGTACGTCCCCGGACTATGGCTACACCTTC
CASSYRTSPDYGYTF
>TRBJ2-1|NA|NA|TRBV2
TGTGCCAGCAGTGAAGCTGAGGCCCCCTACAATGAGCAGTTCTTC
CASSEAEAPYNEQFF
>TRBJ2-3|once|TRBD2|TRBV5-1
TGCGCCAGCAGCTCATTAGCGGGAGGGCCGACAGATACGCAGTATTTT
CASSSLAGGPTDTQYF
>TRBJ2-4|NA|TRBD2|TRBV28
TGTGCCAGCAGTCGAGGGACTAGCGGGACCAAAAACATTCAGTACTTC
CASSRGTSGTKNIQYF
>TRBJ1-4|NA|TRBD1|TRBV6-5
TGTGCCAGCAAAGAGACAGGGAACGAAAAACTGTTTTTT
CASKETGNEKLFF
>TRBJ2-7|NA|TRBD1|TRBV4-1
TGCGCCAGCAGCCCCGAGGACAGGGCTTACTACGAGCAGTACTTC
CASSPEDRAYYEQYF
>TRBJ2-2|NA|NA|TRBV5-4
TGTGCCAGCAGCTTGGCCAACAGTAACACCGGGGAGCTGTTTTTT
CASSLANSNTGELFF
>TRBJ2-7|NA|TRBD1|TRBV27
TGTGCCAGCGGGCCCGGATGGGACAGGGGGGGCTCCTACGAGCAGTACTTC
CASGPGWDRGGSYEQYF
>TRBJ1-5|NA|NA|TRBV6-6
TGTGCCAGCAGTTACCAACGCGGTGATCAGCCCCAGCATTTT
CASSYQRGDQPQHF
>TRBJ2-7|NA|TRBD2|TRBV5-1
TGCGCCAGCAGCTTGGGCGGGGGAACGGACGAGCAGTACTTC
CASSLGGGTDEQYF
>TRBJ2-2|NA|NA|TRBV7-3
TGTGCCAGCAGGGCTCTGTACAGGGAATTGGCCGGGGAGCTGTTTTTT
CASRALYRELAGELFF
>TRBJ2-7|NA|NA|TRBV2
TGTGCCAGCAGTGAAGCTCCAGGGGACTACGAGCAGTACTTC
CASSEAPGDYEQYF
>TRBJ1-2|NA|TRBD1|TRBV28
TGTGCCAGCAGCCGCGGGTTGGGACAGGGTCAAGGCTACACCTTC
CASSRGLGQGQGYTF
>TRBJ2-7|NA|TRBD1|TRBV28
TGTGCCAGCAGTACATGGGACAGGGGACGCTACGAGCAGTACTTC
CASSTWDRGRYEQYF
>TRBJ1-1|NA|NA|TRBV7-3
TGTGCCAGCAGCTCAAGCCCAGGGGTGCAAGCTTTCTTT
CASSSSPGVQAFF
>TRBJ2-1|NA|NA|TRBV7-2
TGTGCCAGCAGCTCGGACAGCTCCTACAATGAGCAGTTCTTC
CASSSDSSYNEQFF
>TRBJ1-5|NA|TRBD1|TRBV19
TGTGCCAGTACTCGAGACAGGGAAGCCAATCAGCCCCAGCATTTT
CASTRDREANQPQHF
>TRBJ2-7|NA|NA|TRBV5-6
TGTGCCAGTATCAGGGGAGCGTTGGCCTACGAGCAGTACTTC
CASIRGALAYEQYF
>TRBJ2-7|NA|TRBD1|TRBV25-1
TGTGCCAGCAGTGAAAGTCTAGTAGGGACAGGGATCTACGAGCAGTACTTC
CASSESLVGTGIYEQYF
>TRBJ1-1|NA|NA|TRBV7-6
TGTGCCAGCAGCGTTTCAGGGTGGACTGAAGCTTTCTTT
CASSVSGWTEAFF
>TRBJ2-1|NA|NA|TRBV5-1
TGCGCCAGCAGCTTGGGAACAGGGAGCTCCTACAATGAGCAGTTCTTC
CASSLGTGSSYNEQFF
>TRBJ2-1|NA|NA|TRBV4-1
TGCGCCAGCAGCCAACCCGCTGGAGGGGAGGTCTCCTACAATGAGCAGTTCTTC
CASSQPAGGEVSYNEQFF
>TRBJ2-2|few|TRBD2|TRBV28
TGTGCCAGCAGTTTATCCCGGGCGGGGGACTCCGGAGTCACCGGGGAGCTGTTTTTT
CASSLSRAGDSGVTGELFF
>TRBJ2-3|NA|NA|TRBV5-1
TGCGCCAGCAGCTTGGAGGCGGCGCGCACAGATACGCAGTATTTT
CASSLEAARTDTQYF
>TRBJ2-5|once|NA|TRBV5-4
TGTGCCAGCAGCTTGGCTCTACAAGAGACCCAGTACTTC
CASSLALQETQYF
>TRBJ1-1|NA|TRBD1|TRBV18
TGTGCCAGCTCGCCCTGGACAGGGTTGGCTGAAGCTTTCTTT
CASSPWTGLAEAFF
>TRBJ1-1|NA|NA|TRBV7-8
TGTGCCAGCAGCTTAGGGGCCAACACTGAAGCTTTCTTT
CASSLGANTEAFF
>TRBJ2-7|NA|TRBD1|TRBV7-6
TGTGCCAGCAGCTCCGAGACAGGGGGCGCCGGGGACGAGCAGTACTTC
CASSSETGGAGDEQYF
>TRBJ1-1|NA|NA|TRBV5-1
TGCGCCAGCAGCTTGCAGGGTACGAACACTGAAGCTTTCTTT
CASSLQGTNTEAFF
>TRBJ2-2|few|TRBD1|TRBV5-4
TGTGCCAGCAGCTCGATGACAGGGGCTGTTTTATCCGGGGAGCTGTTTTTT
CASSSMTGAVLSGELFF
>TRBJ2-2|NA|NA|TRBV14
TGTGCCAGCAGCCAAGTGGCGAGGGCGACCGGGGAGCTGTTTTTT
CASSQVARATGELFF
>TRBJ2-2|NA|TRBD2|TRBV7-2
TGTGCCAGCAGCTTAGCGGGACTAGCGGGGAACACCGGGGAGCTGTTTTTT
CASSLAGLAGNTGELFF
>TRBJ2-3|NA|NA|TRBV25-1
TGTGCCAGCAGTGAATTGTTCGGCGGGGAGACAGATACGCAGTATTTT
CASSELFGGETDTQYF
>TRBJ2-2|NA|NA|TRBV7-9
TGTGCCAGCAGCTTCGAGGGCGGGGAGCTGTTTTTT
CASSFEGGELFF